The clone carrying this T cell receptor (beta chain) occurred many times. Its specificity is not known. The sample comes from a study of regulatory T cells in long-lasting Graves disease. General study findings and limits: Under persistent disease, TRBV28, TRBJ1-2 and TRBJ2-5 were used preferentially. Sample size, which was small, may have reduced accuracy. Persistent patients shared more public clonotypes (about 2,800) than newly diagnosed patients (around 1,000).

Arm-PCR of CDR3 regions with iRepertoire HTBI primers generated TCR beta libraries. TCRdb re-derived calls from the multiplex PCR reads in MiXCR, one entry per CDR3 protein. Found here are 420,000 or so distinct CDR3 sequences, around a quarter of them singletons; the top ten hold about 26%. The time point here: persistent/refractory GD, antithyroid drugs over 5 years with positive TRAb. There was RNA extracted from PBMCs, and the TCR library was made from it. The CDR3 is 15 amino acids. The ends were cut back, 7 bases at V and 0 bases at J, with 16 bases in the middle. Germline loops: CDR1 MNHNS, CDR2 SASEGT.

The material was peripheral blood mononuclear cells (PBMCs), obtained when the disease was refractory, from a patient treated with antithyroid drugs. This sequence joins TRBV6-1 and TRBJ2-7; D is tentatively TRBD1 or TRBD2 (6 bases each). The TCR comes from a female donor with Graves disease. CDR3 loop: CASKGRQGPSYEQYF. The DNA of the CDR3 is TGTGCCAGCAAGGGGAGGCAGGGGCCCTCCTACGAGCAGTACTTC.